This TCR beta chain is drawn from a study of T cell changes during pregnancy in multiple sclerosis. V was pared by 6 bases and J by 6 bases, with 1 base of the junction left unmatched. Per the germline V gene, CDR1 is SQVTM and CDR2 is ANQGSEA. This CDR3 comprises 11 residues. Measured with immunoSEQ multiplex PCR; TCRdb has only the in-frame clones, and not every one. Here the sample spans 85,000 to 100,000 clones, roughly nine tenths being singletons. The TCR sequence derives from a female donor with multiple sclerosis, enrolled in a pregnancy study. This chain connects TRBV29-1 to TRBJ2-2; 7 nucleotides line up with TRBD2. The specimen comprised peripheral blood, sampled in the first trimester of pregnancy. CDR3 in amino acids: CSVGGSGELFF. Here the CDR3 DNA reads TGCAGCGTGGGGGGGTCCGGGGAGCTGTTTTTT.